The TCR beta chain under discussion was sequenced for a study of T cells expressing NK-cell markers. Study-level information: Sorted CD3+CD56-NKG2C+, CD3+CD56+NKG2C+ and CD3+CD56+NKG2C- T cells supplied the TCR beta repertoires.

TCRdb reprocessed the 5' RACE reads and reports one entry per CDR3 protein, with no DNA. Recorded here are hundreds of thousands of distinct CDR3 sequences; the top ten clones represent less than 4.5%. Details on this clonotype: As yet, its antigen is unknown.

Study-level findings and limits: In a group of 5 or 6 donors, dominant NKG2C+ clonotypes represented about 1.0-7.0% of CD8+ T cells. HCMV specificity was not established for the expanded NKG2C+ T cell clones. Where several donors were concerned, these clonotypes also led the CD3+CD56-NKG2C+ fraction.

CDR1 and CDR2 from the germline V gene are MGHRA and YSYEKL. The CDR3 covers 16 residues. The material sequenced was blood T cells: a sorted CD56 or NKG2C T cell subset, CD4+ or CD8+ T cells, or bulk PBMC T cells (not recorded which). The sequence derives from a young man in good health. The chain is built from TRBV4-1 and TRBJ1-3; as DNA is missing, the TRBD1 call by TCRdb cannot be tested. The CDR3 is CASSLKARGIGNTIYF.